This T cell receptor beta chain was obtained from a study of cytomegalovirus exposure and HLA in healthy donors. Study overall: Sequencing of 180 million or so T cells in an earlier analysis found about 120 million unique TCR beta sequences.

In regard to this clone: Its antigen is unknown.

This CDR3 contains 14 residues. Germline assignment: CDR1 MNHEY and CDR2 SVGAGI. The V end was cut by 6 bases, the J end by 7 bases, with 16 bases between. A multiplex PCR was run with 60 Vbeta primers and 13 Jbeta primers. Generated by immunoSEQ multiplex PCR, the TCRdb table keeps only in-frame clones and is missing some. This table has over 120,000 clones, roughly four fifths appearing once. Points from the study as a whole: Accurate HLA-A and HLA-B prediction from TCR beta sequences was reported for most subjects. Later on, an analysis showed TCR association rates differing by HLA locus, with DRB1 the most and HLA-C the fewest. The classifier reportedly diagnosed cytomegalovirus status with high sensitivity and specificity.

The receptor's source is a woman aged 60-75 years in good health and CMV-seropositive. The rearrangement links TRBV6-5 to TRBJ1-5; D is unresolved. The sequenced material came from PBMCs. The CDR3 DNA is TGTGCCAGCAGACCACGTCATAATCGGCAGCCCCAGCATTTT. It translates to CASRPRHNRQPQHF.